This TCR beta chain was captured by sequencing in a study of cytomegalovirus exposure and HLA in healthy donors. Study context: From donors who were HLA-typed, an early data release held about 89 million unique TCRs.

Trimming took off 2 bases at V and 4 bases at J, with 9 bases between the two ends. This CDR3 spans 14 amino acids. Looked up from germline, CDR1 is MDHEN and CDR2 is SYDVKM. The study's findings and limits: Researchers catalogued about 160 TCR beta chains as cytomegalovirus-associated. Researchers reported in a later analysis that common viral pathogens appeared linked to several top clusters.

To note about this clone: Its matching antigen is unknown.

Primers included in the PCR were 60 Vbeta and 13 Jbeta primers. Sequencing was performed with immunoSEQ multiplex PCR; in TCRdb, only in-frame clones are kept and a portion is missing. The repertoire consists of 200,000 to 250,000 clones, with around 79% occurring once and the leading ten covering around 1.8%. It was healthy bone marrow donors who served as donors. This receptor was identified in a young man in good health and CMV-seronegative. The V call is TRBV28, the J call TRBJ2-1; a possible D gene is TRBD2 (6 bases). Sequencing was carried out using PBMCs. The CDR3 nucleotides read TGTGCCAGCAGTTTAGAGGGGAGGTACAATGAGCAGTTCTTC. Protein: CASSLEGRYNEQFF.